What follows are 23 T cell receptor beta chains derived from one specimen sequenced in a study of cytomegalovirus exposure and HLA in healthy donors. The PCR was carried out with 60 Vbeta primers and 13 Jbeta primers. Here immunoSEQ multiplex PCR was the method, and the copy in TCRdb shows in-frame clones only, minus some. Of 200,000 to 250,000 clones listed, 60% to 80% were seen once; the top ten hold around 1.8%. Specimen: PBMCs. Receptor source: a man aged 18 to 30 in good health and CMV-seronegative.

V and J are TRBV14 and TRBJ2-1, with D possibly TRBD2 on 5 matching bases. There are 16 residues in the CDR3. Trimming stripped 4 bases from V and 7 bases from J, with 20 bases between. Germline V gene lookup returns CDR1 SGHDN and CDR2 FVKESK. The CDR3 sequence: CASSRFGVGRPNEQFF. The DNA for the CDR3 is TGTGCCAGCAGCCGCTTCGGGGTTGGGCGTCCTAATGAGCAGTTCTTC. The full variable domain, rest sourced from reference TRBV14 and TRBJ2-1, is EAGVTQFPSHSVIEKGQTVTLRCDPISGHDNLYWYRRVMGKEIKFLLHFVKESKQDESGMPNNRFLAERTGGTYSTLKVQPAELEDSGVYFCASSRFGVGRPNEQFFGPGTRLTVL.

This chain uses TRBV6-6 with TRBJ2-4; D is possibly TRBD1 (6 bases). The germline V gene encodes CDR1 MNHNY and CDR2 SVGAGI (reference sequence). V was trimmed by 5 bases and J by 1 base, leaving 15 bases between them. The CDR3 totals 16 residues. The CDR3 sequence is CASSTQTGLAKNIQYF. The CDR3 nucleotides are TGTGCCAGCAGTACGCAGACAGGCTTGGCCAAAAACATTCAGTACTTC.

V is TRBV11-3 and J is TRBJ2-7, with D perhaps TRBD2 (6 bases). CDR1 and CDR2 (germline): SGHNT, YENEEA. The V gene lost 0 bases and the J gene lost 3 bases, with 6 bases spanning the gap. The CDR3 is 13 amino acids. The CDR3: CASSLEGGYEQYF. The CDR3 region has the DNA TGTGCCAGCAGCTTAGAGGGAGGCTACGAGCAGTACTTC.

The chain couples TRBV28 to TRBJ2-2; 7 nucleotides agree with TRBD1. V lost 8 bases to trimming and J lost 1 base; unmatched junction nucleotides: 4. Looked up from germline, CDR1 is MDHEN and CDR2 is SYDVKM. The CDR3 length is 14 residues. The CDR3 nucleotides read TGTGCCAGCCGTAGGACAGGGAACACCGGGGAGCTGTTTTTT. As protein: CASRRTGNTGELFF.

The genes are TRBV4-1 and TRBJ2-7, with 7 bases matching TRBD2. The CDR3 has 16 amino acids. Trimming took 1 base from V and 2 from J; bases not matched to a gene: 8. CDR1 MGHRA and CDR2 YSYEKL come from the germline V gene. The CDR3 here is CASSQAQRDVAYEQYF. The CDR3 DNA follows: TGCGCCAGCAGCCAAGCCCAGCGGGACGTGGCCTACGAGCAGTACTTC.

The rearrangement uses TRBV27 and TRBJ2-1; possible D gene TRBD1, 6 bases. The V gene's germline CDR1 is MNHEY and CDR2 SMNVEV (reference sequence). Trimming removed 6 bases from V and 5 bases from J, with 8 bases in between. The CDR3 length is 12 residues. DNA for the CDR3: TGTGCCAGCAGCGGACAGAACAATGAGCAGTTCTTC. Its protein is CASSGQNNEQFF.

The chain is built from TRBV25-1 and TRBJ2-5, with D possibly TRBD1 on 5 matching bases. The J call may be incorrect, as the DNA end agrees better with TRBJ2-7. The germline gives CDR1 MGHDK, CDR2 SYGVNS. The CDR3 length is 11 residues. The CDR3 DNA reads TGTGCCAGTGCACAGGTCTACGAGCAGTACTTC. Residues: CASAQVYEQYF.

The V and J genes are TRBV4-3 and TRBJ1-4, with D possibly TRBD1 on 5 matching bases. Germline CDR1 reads LGHNA; CDR2 reads YSLEER. The V and J ends lost 0 bases and 12 bases respectively, with 11 bases between them. The CDR3 contains 13 residues. CDR3 residues: CASSQDWGAELFF. CDR3 bases: TGCGCCAGCAGCCAAGATTGGGGCGCGGAACTGTTTTTT.

The chain recombines TRBV5-6 with TRBJ2-7; 8 positions agree with TRBD1. Germline V gene data show CDR1 as SGHDT and CDR2 as YYEEEE. The J segment lost 0 bases and the V segment lost 4 bases, leaving 6 bases of the junction unmatched. This CDR3 contains 15 residues. The CDR3 sequence: CASSPGDRSSYEQYF. The CDR3 DNA is TGTGCCAGCAGCCCGGGGGACAGGAGCTCCTACGAGCAGTACTTC.

This rearrangement joins TRBV14 to TRBJ2-5; a possible D gene is TRBD2 (6 bases). The germline V and J ends were trimmed by 0 bases and 5 bases, with 13 bases remaining between them. The CDR3 has 15 amino acids. The germline CDR1 and CDR2 sequences are SGHDN and FVKESK. CDR3 region: CASSQDSGGRETQYF. In DNA form, the CDR3 reads TGTGCCAGCAGCCAAGATTCCGGGGGTCGGGAGACCCAGTACTTC.

The chain has TRBV7-2 and TRBJ2-1; possible D gene TRBD1, 6 bases. CDR1 is SGHTA and CDR2 is FQGNSA in the germline V gene. V was shortened by 0 bases and J by 6 bases, with 9 bases between the two germline ends. The CDR3 sequence is 14 residues long. The CDR3 region has the DNA TGTGCCAGCAGCTTAGCAGGGGGTGGCAATGAGCAGTTCTTC. It yields the protein CASSLAGGGNEQFF.

The rearrangement links TRBV18 to TRBJ2-7; 8 nucleotides line up with TRBD2. V gave up 9 bases and J gave up 3 bases; unmatched junction bases: 7. The CDR3 loop spans 13 amino acids. From germline, CDR1 is KGHSH and CDR2 LQKENI. The CDR3 reads CASTGLGDYEQYF. For the CDR3, the DNA is TGTGCCAGTACGGGACTAGGGGACTACGAGCAGTACTTC.

The V gene is TRBV4-3, the J gene TRBJ2-5; D is perhaps TRBD2 (6 bases). Gene TRBJ2-7 matches the end of the DNA better, so the J call may be wrong. Germline V gives CDR1 LGHNA, CDR2 YSLEER. This CDR3 is built from 14 residues. The CDR3 protein is CASSQDTGVYEQYF. CDR3 DNA sequence: TGCGCCAGCAGCCAAGACACGGGAGTCTACGAGCAGTACTTC.

This chain uses TRBV9 with TRBJ1-2, with D possibly TRBD1 on 6 matching bases. This CDR3 is 15 amino acids long. The germline V gene has CDR1 SGDLS and CDR2 YYNGEE. V lost 0 bases and J lost 8, with 17 bases in between. The CDR3 DNA follows: TGTGCCAGCAGCGTAGATCCCTCTGCGACAGGCGGCTACACCTTC. Protein: CASSVDPSATGGYTF.

The CDR3 DNA follows: TGCGCCACGAAACAGGGTTCTTCCTACAATGAGCAGTTCTTC. This sequence encodes CATKQGSSYNEQFF. The chain is built from TRBV5-1 and TRBJ2-1; a possible D gene is TRBD1 (6 bases). CDR1 and CDR2 from the germline V gene are SGHRS and YFSETQ. This CDR3 contains 14 residues. With 9 bases removed from V and 1 base from J, the gap between germline ends came to 14 bases. Using reference TRBV5-1 and TRBJ2-1 for the parts outside the CDR3, the full variable domain is KAGVTQTPRYLIKTRGQQVTLSCSPISGHRSVSWYQQTPGQGLQFLFEYFSETQRNKGNFPGRFSGRQFSNSRSEMNVSTLELGDSALYLCATKQGSSYNEQFFGPGTRLTVL.

The rearrangement joins TRBV7-9 to TRBJ2-1, with 12 bases fitting TRBD2. V dropped 5 bases and J dropped 5; count of bases not matched to a gene: 7. The V gene's germline CDR1 is SEHNR and CDR2 FQNEAQ (reference sequence). The CDR3 covers 16 residues. The CDR3 nucleotides are TGTGCCAGCAGCCGAAAGACTAGCGGGAGAAACAATGAGCAGTTCTTC. Protein sequence: CASSRKTSGRNNEQFF.

J is TRBJ2-5 and V is TRBV6-5, with D possibly being TRBD2 (6 bases). This CDR3 spans 13 amino acids. Germline V gene sequence: CDR1 MNHEY, CDR2 SVGAGI. Trimming took 2 bases from V and 5 from J, leaving 9 bases between them. This CDR3 reads CASSYPGVETQYF. The CDR3 nucleotides are TGTGCCAGCAGTTACCCGGGGGTGGAGACCCAGTACTTC.

This clone was counted between two and nine times. This chain uses TRBV7-6 with TRBJ1-5; D is perhaps TRBD1 (5 bases). This CDR3 is built from 15 residues. The germline V and J ends were trimmed by 2 bases and 2 bases, with 10 bases remaining between them. Germline lookup yields CDR1 SGHVS and CDR2 FNYEAQ. The chain's CDR3 is CASSLQGLGNQPQHF. CDR3 DNA sequence: TGTGCCAGCAGCTTACAGGGCTTGGGCAATCAGCCCCAGCATTTT.

The rearrangement uses TRBV7-9 and TRBJ1-5; D may be TRBD1 (5 bases). V lost 2 bases and J 6 bases, leaving 11 bases between the germline ends. Germline V gene lookup returns CDR1 SEHNR and CDR2 FQNEAQ (reference sequence). CDR3 length equals 14 residues. The CDR3 DNA reads as TGTGCCAGCAGCTTATCACAGGACGGTCAGCCCCAGCATTTT. Translation gives CASSLSQDGQPQHF.

This chain joins TRBV4-2 and TRBJ1-2, with TRBD1 matching over 9 bases. The CDR3 runs 18 residues. V shed 0 bases, J shed 3 bases, and the junction held 11 bases outside the gene matches. CDR1 LGHNA and CDR2 YNFKEQ come from the germline V gene. CDR3 residues: CASSQELGRTGDYYGYTF. CDR3 nucleotide sequence: TGTGCCAGCAGCCAAGAACTCGGGCGGACAGGGGATTACTATGGCTACACCTTC.

V gene TRBV7-9 combines with J gene TRBJ2-2; 7 bases line up with TRBD1. This CDR3 is built from 17 residues. V lost 6 bases, J lost 9 bases, and 19 bases stayed unmatched. Germline V gives CDR1 SEHNR, CDR2 FQNEAQ (reference sequence). DNA of the CDR3: TGTGCCAGCAGTTCTAACCGGGACAGCTACCTCATCCGGGAGCTGTTTTTT. Its protein product is CASSSNRDSYLIRELFF.

The rearrangement joins TRBV2 to TRBJ2-7; TRBD1 matches 7 bases. The CDR3 spans 13 residues. Germline values: CDR1 SNHLY, CDR2 FYNNEI. Trimming took 10 bases from V and 1 from J; bases not matched to a gene: 7. The chain's CDR3 is CATTGTDSYEQYF. The CDR3 region has the DNA TGTGCCACTACCGGGACAGATTCCTACGAGCAGTACTTC.

The chain carries TRBV18 and TRBJ2-7, with D perhaps TRBD2 (5 bases). The V end lost 3 bases, the J end lost 1 base, and 13 bases lay between the germline ends. In germline, CDR1 is KGHSH, CDR2 LQKENI. The CDR3 has 15 amino acids. CDR3 in DNA: TGTGCCAGCTCACCGAATTCGGACTCATCCTACGAGCAGTACTTC. This codes for CASSPNSDSSYEQYF.